These 4 T cell receptor beta chains were sequenced from one sample in a study of blood T cell repertoires in COVID-19 (TCRdb year 2020). The method behind the library was the immunoSEQ multiplex PCR assay. The table comes from immuneACCESS by way of TCRdb, which keeps in-frame sequences with V and J called. Part of the clones is missing from these tables; in studies checked, under half for an unresolved V gene and the rest for unknown reasons. The sample table records just over 350,000 clones; roughly 90% of these occur just once. The biggest ten clones account for 3% of the sample. The sample comprised PBMCs or T cells enriched from blood (not recorded which). Every receptor here comes from a woman aged 25 to 45 who had recovered from COVID-19.

The V and J genes are TRBV5-8 and TRBJ1-2; perhaps TRBD1 as D (5 bases). Trimming cost V 2 bases and J 3 bases, with 14 bases left between them. The CDR3 has 15 amino acids. Per the germline V gene, CDR1 is SGHTS and CDR2 is YDEGEE. This chain's CDR3 is CASSFKGQKDYGYTF. CDR3 in DNA: TGTGCCAGCAGCTTCAAGGGGCAAAAGGACTATGGCTACACCTTC.

The V call is TRBV3-1 (or the pseudogene TRBV3-2), the J call TRBJ2-7, with 8 bases lining up with TRBD2. CDR3 length: 17 amino acids. CDR1 is LGHDT, CDR2 YNNKEL, per germline (reference sequence). With 2 bases clipped from V and 2 bases from J, the junction kept 11 bases outside the gene matches. CDR3: CASSQPRGGPGPYEQYF. DNA of the CDR3: TGTGCCAGCAGCCAACCCCGGGGGGGGCCGGGCCCCTACGAGCAGTACTTC.

The chain links TRBV11-2 to TRBJ2-7; TRBD2 aligns across 8 bases. CDR1 SGHAT and CDR2 FQNNGV come from the germline V gene. CDR3 length: 15 residues. V dropped 1 base and J dropped 2; count of bases not matched to a gene: 4. The CDR3, as DNA: TGTGCCAGCAGCTTAGCTAGCGGGTGGGCCTACGAGCAGTACTTC. It codes for CASSLASGWAYEQYF.

The chain combines TRBV2 with TRBJ2-5; the match to TRBD2 covers 12 bases. From germline, CDR1 is SNHLY and CDR2 FYNNEI. With 7 bases clipped from V and 2 bases from J, the junction kept 5 bases outside the gene matches. The CDR3 contains 15 residues. The CDR3 spells CASTGLAGPQETQYF. CDR3 coding DNA: TGTGCCAGCACGGGACTAGCGGGTCCACAAGAGACCCAGTACTTC.